The 8 T cell receptor beta chains given below trace back to one sample, sequenced in a study of blood T cell repertoires in COVID-19. The assay was immunoSEQ multiplex PCR, and TCRdb's table has in-frame clones only and misses some. The profile shows some 240,000 clones, 60% to 85% of them singletons. Sequencing was carried out using peripheral blood. The source is an older woman with acute or convalescent COVID-19.

This chain connects TRBV27 to TRBJ2-5; 11 bases agree with TRBD2. The ends lost 2 bases at V and 6 bases at J; junction bases unmatched: 2. This CDR3 is 14 amino acids long. Germline V gene data show CDR1 as MNHEY and CDR2 as SMNVEV (reference sequence). CDR3 in DNA: TGTGCCAGCAGTTTAACTAGCGGGGGCCAGACCCAGTACTTC. Translation gives CASSLTSGGQTQYF.

Only a few counts were recorded for this clone. This chain connects TRBV7-2 to TRBJ2-3, with TRBD2 matching over 12 bases. CDR3 length: 16 amino acids. With 0 bases clipped from V and 5 bases from J, the junction kept 3 bases outside the gene matches. Germline CDR1 is SGHTA and CDR2 is FQGNSA. The CDR3 sequence: CASSLAGLAGQDTQYF. The CDR3 DNA sequence: TGTGCCAGCAGCTTAGCAGGACTAGCGGGGCAAGATACGCAGTATTTT. The full variable domain, in which reference TRBV7-2 and TRBJ2-3 provide the parts outside the CDR3, is GAGVSQSPSNKVTEKGKDVELRCDPISGHTALYWYRQSLGQGLEFLIYFQGNSAPDKSGLPSDRFSAERTGGSVSTLTIQRTQQEDSAVYLCASSLAGLAGQDTQYFGPGTRLTVL.

The gene calls are TRBV15 and TRBJ1-3, with D tentatively TRBD1 (6 bases). CDR1 and CDR2 (germline): LNHNV, YYDKDF (reference sequence). The V and J ends lost 0 bases and 6 bases respectively, with 12 bases between them. The CDR3 spans 15 residues. This CDR3 reads CATSRDFDRINTIYF. CDR3 bases: TGTGCCACCAGCAGAGATTTCGACAGGATAAACACCATATATTTT.

This CDR3 reads CAWSPGTANEKLFF. The DNA of the CDR3 is TGTGCCTGGAGCCCCGGGACAGCCAATGAAAAACTGTTTTTT. V usage is TRBV30 and J usage is TRBJ1-4; 7 positions agree with TRBD1. Germline loops: CDR1 GTSNPN, CDR2 SVGIG (reference sequence). V was pared by 3 bases and J by 5 bases, with 6 bases of the junction left unmatched. The CDR3 runs to 14 residues.

A single count supports this clone. V gene TRBV25-1 combines with J gene TRBJ2-4; TRBD1 matches at 7 bases. Germline V gene sequence: CDR1 MGHDK, CDR2 SYGVNS. Trimming took 2 bases from V and 2 from J; bases not matched to a gene: 6. CDR3 length: 16 amino acids. The CDR3, as DNA: TGTGCCAGCAGTGAAGCTTCACAGGGGCCCAAAAACATTCAGTACTTC. The encoded protein is CASSEASQGPKNIQYF.

Turning to this clone: At the DNA level, this CDR3 is encoded by other sequences in the same sample as well. This chain links TRBV10-3 with TRBJ2-6; D remains ambiguous. Germline V gene data show CDR1 as ENHRY and CDR2 as SYGVKD. The CDR3 is 14 amino acids. Trimming left V 3 bases short and J 1 base short, with 4 bases between. CDR3 DNA: TGTGCCATCAGTGACCTTTCTGGGGCCAACGTCCTGACTTTC. Its translation: CAISDLSGANVLTF.

The V call is TRBV5-1, the J call TRBJ2-2; 9 bases map to TRBD2. The germline gives CDR1 SGHRS, CDR2 YFSETQ. The CDR3 runs 16 residues. Germline trimming cut 4 bases from V and 2 bases from J; bases unmatched to any gene: 6. In DNA, the CDR3 is TGCGCCAGCAGCCCTTTAGCGGGGGTAAACACCGGGGAGCTGTTTTTT. It encodes CASSPLAGVNTGELFF.

V gene TRBV6-6 combines with J gene TRBJ1-6; a possible D gene is TRBD1 (5 bases). The germline V and J ends were trimmed by 4 bases and 9 bases, with 13 bases remaining between them. This CDR3 spans 14 amino acids. Germline lookup yields CDR1 MNHNY and CDR2 SVGAGI (reference sequence). CDR3 DNA sequence: TGTGCCAGCAGTTGGGGGGTAAAGGGTTCACCCCTCCACTTT. Its translation: CASSWGVKGSPLHF.